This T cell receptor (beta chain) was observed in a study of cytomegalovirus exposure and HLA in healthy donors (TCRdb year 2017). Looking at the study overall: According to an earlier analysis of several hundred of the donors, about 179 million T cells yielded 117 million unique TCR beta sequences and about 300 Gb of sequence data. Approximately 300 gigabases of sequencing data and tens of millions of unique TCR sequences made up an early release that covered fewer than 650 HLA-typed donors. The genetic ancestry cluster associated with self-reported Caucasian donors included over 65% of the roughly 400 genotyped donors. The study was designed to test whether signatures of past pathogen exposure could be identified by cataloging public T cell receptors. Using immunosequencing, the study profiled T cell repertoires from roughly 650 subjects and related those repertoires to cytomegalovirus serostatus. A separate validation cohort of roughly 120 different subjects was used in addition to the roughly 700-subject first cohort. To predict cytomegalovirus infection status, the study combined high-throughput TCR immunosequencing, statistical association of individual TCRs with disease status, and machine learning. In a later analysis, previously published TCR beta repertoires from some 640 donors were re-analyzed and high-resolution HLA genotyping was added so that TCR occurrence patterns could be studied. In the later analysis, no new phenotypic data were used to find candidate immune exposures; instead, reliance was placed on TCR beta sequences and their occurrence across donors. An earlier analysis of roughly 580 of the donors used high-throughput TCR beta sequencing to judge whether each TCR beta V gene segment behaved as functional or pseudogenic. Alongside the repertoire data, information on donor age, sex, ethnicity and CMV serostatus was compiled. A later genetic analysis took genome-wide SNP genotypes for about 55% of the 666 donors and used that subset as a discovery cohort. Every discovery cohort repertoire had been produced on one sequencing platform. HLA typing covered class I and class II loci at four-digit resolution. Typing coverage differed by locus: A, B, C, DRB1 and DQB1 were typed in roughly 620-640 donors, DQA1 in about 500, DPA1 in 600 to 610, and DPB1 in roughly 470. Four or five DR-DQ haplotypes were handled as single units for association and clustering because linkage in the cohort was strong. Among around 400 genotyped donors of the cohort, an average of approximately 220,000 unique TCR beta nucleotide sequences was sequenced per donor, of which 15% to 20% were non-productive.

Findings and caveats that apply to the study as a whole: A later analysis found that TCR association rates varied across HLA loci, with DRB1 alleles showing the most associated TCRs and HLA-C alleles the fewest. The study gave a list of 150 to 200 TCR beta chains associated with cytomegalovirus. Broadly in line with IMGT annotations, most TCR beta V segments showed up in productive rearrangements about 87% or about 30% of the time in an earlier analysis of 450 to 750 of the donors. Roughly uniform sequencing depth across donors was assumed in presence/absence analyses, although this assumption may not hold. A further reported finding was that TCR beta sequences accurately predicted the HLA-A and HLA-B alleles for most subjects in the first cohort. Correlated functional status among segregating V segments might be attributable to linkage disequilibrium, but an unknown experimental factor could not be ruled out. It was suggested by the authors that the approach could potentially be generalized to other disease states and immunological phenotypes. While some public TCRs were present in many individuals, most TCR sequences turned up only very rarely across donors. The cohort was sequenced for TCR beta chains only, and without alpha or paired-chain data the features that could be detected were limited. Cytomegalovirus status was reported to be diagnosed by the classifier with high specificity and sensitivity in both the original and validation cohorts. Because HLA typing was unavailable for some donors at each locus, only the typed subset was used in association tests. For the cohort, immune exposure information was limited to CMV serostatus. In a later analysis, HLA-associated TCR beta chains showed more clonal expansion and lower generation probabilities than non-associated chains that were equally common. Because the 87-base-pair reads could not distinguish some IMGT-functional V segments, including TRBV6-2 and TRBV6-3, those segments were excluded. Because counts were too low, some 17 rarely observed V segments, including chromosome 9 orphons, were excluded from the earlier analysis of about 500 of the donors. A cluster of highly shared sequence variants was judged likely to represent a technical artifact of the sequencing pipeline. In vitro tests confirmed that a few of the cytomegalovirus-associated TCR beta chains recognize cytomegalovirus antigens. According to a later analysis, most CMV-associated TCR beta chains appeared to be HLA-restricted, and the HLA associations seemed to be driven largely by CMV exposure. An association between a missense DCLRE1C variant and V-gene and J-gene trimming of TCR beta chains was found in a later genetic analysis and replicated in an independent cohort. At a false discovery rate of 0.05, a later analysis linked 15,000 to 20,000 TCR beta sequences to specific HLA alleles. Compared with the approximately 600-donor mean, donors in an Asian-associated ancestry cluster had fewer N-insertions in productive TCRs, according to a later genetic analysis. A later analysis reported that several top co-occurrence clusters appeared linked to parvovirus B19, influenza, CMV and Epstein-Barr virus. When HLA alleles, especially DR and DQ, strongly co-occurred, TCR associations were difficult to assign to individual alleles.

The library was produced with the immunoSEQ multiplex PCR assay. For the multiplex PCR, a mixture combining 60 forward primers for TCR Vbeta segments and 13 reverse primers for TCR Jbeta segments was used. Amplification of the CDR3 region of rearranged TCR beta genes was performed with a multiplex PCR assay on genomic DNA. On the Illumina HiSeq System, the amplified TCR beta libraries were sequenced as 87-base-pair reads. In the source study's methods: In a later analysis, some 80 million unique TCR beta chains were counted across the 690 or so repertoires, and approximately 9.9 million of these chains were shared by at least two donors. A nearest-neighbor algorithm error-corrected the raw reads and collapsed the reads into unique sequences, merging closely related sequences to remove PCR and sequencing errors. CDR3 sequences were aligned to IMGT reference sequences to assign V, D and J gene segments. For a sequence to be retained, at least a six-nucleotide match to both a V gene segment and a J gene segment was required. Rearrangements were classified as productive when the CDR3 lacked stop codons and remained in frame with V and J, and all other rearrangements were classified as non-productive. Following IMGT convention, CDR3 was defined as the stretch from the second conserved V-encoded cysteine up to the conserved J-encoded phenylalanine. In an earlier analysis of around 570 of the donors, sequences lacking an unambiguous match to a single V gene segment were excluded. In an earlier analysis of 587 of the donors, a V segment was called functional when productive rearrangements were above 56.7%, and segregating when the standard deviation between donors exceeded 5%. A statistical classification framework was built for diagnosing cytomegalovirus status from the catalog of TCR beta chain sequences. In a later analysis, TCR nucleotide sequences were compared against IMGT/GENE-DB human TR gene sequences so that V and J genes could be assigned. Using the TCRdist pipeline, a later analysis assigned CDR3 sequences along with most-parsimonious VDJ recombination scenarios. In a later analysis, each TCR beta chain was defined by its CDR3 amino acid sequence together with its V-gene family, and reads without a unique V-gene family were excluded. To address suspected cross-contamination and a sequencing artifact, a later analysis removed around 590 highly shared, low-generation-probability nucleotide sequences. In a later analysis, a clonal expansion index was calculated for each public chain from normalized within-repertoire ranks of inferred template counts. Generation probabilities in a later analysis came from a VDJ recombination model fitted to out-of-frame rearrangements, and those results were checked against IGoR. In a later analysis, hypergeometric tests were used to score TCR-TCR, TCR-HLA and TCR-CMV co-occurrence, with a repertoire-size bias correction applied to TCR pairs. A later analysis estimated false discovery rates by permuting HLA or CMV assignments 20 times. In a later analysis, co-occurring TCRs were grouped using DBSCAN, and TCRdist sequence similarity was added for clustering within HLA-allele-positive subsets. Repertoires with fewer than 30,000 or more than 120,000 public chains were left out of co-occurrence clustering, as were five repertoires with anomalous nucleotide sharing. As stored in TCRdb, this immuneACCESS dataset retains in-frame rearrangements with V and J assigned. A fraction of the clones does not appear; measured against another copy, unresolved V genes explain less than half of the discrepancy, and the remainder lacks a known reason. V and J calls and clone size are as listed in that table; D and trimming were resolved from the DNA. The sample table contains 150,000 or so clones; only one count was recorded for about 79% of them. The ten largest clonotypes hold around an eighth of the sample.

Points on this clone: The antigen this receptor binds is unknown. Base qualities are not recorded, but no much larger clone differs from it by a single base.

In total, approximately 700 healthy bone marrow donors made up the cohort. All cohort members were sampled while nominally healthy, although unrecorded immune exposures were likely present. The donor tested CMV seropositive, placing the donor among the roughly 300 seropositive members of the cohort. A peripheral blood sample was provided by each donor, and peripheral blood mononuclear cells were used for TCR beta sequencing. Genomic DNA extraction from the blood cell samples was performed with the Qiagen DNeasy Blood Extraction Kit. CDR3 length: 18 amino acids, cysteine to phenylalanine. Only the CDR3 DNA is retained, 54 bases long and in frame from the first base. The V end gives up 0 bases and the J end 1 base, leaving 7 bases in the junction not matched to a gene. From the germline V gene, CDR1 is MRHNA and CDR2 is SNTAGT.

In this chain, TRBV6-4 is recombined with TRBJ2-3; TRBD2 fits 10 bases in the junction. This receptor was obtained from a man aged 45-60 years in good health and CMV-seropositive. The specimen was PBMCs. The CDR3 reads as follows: CASSDSSLAGSRTDTQYF. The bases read TGTGCCAGCAGTGACTCATCACTAGCGGGGTCCCGCACAGATACGCAGTATTTT.